This T cell receptor (beta chain) is from a study of T cell clones after liver transplantation. On the study more broadly: Tolerant meant at least one year fully off immunosuppression without liver enzymes above twice normal. Points from the study as a whole: A larger donor-reactive than third-party decline suggested partial antigen-specific deletion. Graft donor-reactive T cells may have migrated into the graft rather than being deleted.

With respect to this clone: Its antigen is currently unknown.

TCRdb keeps only in-frame clones here, not all; method: immunoSEQ multiplex PCR. This table holds 9,500 to 10,000 clones, roughly 72% found once. The CDR3 is 15 residues long. V and J are TRBV21-1 and TRBJ1-5; the DNA was not used to check the table's D call, TRBD1. TRBV21-1 is labeled a pseudogene. The source was CD8+ T cells from blood, collected at the roughly 15-month timepoint. The sequence was collected from a human patient who received a liver transplant. Certain T cells may be donor cells from the graft. The CDR3 DNA follows: TGTGCCAGCAGCCCCCGGGACAGGGGCCGTCAGCCCCAGCATTTT. Protein sequence: CASSPRDRGRQPQHF.